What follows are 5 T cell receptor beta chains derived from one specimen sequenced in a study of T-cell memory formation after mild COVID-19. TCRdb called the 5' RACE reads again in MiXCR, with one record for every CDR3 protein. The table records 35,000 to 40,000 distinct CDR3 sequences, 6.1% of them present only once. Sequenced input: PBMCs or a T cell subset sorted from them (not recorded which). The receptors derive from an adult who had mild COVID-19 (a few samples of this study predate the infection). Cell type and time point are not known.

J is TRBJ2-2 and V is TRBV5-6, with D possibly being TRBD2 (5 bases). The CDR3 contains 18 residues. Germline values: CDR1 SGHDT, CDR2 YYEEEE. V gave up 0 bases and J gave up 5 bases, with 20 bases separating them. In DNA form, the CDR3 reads TGTGCCAGCAGCTTGGCCACGGTGACGGCCGGGAAGACCGGGGAGCTGTTTTTT. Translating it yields CASSLATVTAGKTGELFF.

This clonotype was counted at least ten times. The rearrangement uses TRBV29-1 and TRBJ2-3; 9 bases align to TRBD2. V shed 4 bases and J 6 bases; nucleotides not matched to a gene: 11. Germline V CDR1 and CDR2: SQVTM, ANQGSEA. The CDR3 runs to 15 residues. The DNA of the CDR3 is TGCAGCGTTGGGGAAGCGGGAGGCTCGGGGGATACGCAGTATTTT. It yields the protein CSVGEAGGSGDTQYF.

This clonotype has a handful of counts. DNA for the CDR3: TGCGCCAGCAGCCAAGGCGCGGGGCCTAACTATGGCTACACCTTC. Translated: CASSQGAGPNYGYTF. V usage is TRBV4-1 and J usage is TRBJ1-2; a possible D gene is TRBD1 (5 bases). Germline CDR1 is MGHRA and CDR2 is YSYEKL. The germline V and J ends were trimmed by 1 base and 0 bases, with 9 bases remaining between them. This CDR3 has 15 amino acids.

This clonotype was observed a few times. The CDR3 DNA sequence: TGTGCCAGCAGTCGCCAAGTCAAATTGGCTTTCTTT. Amino acids: CASSRQVKLAFF. This chain joins TRBV12-3 or TRBV12-4 and TRBJ1-1, with no clear D. This CDR3 is built from 12 residues. Trimming took off 5 bases at V and 11 bases at J, with 15 bases between the two ends.

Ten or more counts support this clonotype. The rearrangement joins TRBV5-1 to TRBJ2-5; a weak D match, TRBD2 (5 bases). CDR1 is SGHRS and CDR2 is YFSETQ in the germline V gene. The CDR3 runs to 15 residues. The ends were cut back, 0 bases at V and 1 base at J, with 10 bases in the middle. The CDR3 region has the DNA TGCGCCAGCAGCTTGGCTAGCAAAATCCAAGAGACCCAGTACTTC. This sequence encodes CASSLASKIQETQYF.